This is a list of T cell receptor beta chains from one sample in a study of cytomegalovirus exposure and HLA in healthy donors. Sequencing was performed with immunoSEQ multiplex PCR; in TCRdb, only in-frame clones are kept and a portion is missing. In the table there are around 120,000 clones, approximately 70% of which are singletons. Sequencing used PBMCs. Receptor source: a man aged 30-40 years in good health and CMV-seropositive. Both conserved end residues are part of each CDR3.

CASIRAGGSYEQYF	TRBV13
CASSPDPAYNEQFF	TRBV7-3
CASSSFVGYTF	TRBV2
CASSQMTGATDTQYF	TRBV5-1
CASSGLAGGPGEQFF	TRBV2
CASSPSTDRGRSGYTF	TRBV5-6
CASSPGDRWGETQYF	TRBV18
CASSLGFTADTQYF	TRBV5-1
CASSQTGAVTALHF	TRBV2
CASREDRASYTQYF	TRBV6-1
CASNGQGKVENTEAFF	TRBV4-1
CASSELAGSTSYEQYF	TRBV4-1
CASSSGQTDTQYF	TRBV9
CASSLEGASYGYTF	TRBV5-6
CASSFGIKGGQETQYF	TRBV5-1
CASIWGVDTEAFF	TRBV6-5
CASQDQEAGIPEAFF	TRBV19
CASRGTSTDTGELFF	TRBV2
CANSQVDYQETQYF	TRBV4-2
CASSRDREGQPQHF	TRBV11-2
CASSIGLAGLNEQFF	TRBV19
CSLEGQANTEAFF	TRBV29-1
CASSRGGFGQSTEAFF	TRBV5-6
CASTTGGGSYNEQFF	TRBV9
CASSSKAGTGLYEQYF	TRBV5-6
CASSWTGGEADTQYF	TRBV6-5
CASSELTGGRHNEQFF	TRBV6-1
CAISEANSYNEQFF	TRBV10-3
CASSTQGMGNYEQYF	TRBV11-2
CASSFLGVTEAFF	TRBV27
CASIDRSSYNSPLHF	TRBV2
CASSVVGRSYTGELFF	TRBV9
CASSPSSGGSYNEQFF	TRBV19
CASSGGGGNHGYTF	TRBV5-1
CASSESPSYGELFF	TRBV10-1
CASRTPGTRTYEQYF	TRBV6-6
CASSLPRLAQSTDTQYF	TRBV4-1
CASSAFTGGVGETQYF	TRBV7-2